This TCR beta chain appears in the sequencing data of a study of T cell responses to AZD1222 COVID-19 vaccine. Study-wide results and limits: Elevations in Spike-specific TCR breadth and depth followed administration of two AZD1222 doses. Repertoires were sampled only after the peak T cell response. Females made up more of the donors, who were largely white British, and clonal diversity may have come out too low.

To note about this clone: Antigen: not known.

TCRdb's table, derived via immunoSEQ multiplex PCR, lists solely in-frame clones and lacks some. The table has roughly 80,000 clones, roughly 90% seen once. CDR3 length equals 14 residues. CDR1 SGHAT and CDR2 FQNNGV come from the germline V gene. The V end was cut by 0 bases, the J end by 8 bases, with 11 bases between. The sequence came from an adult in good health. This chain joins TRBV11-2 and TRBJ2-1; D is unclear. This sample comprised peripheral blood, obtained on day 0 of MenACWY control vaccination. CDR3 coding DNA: TGTGCCAGCAGCTTAGAGTTCAGTCCGGATGAGCAGTTCTTC. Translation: CASSLEFSPDEQFF.